This entry lists 19 T cell receptor beta chains sequenced from one sample in a study of cytomegalovirus exposure and HLA in healthy donors. It was with 60 Vbeta and 13 Jbeta primers that the PCR ran. Profiling relied on immunoSEQ multiplex PCR, and the TCRdb table lists in-frame clones only, not all of them. Seen here are about 170,000 clones, 60% to 80% observed once, and the top ten hold around 3.2%. Sequenced: PBMCs. These receptors originate from a female donor in good health and CMV-seronegative.

The V call is TRBV12-2, the J call TRBJ1-4; the DNA was not used to check the table's D call, TRBD1. TRBV12-2 constitutes a pseudogene. The CDR3 consists of 16 residues. The CDR3: CASRSKGGQGSEKLFF. The DNA of the CDR3 is TGTGCAAGTCGCTCGAAAGGTGGACAGGGGAGTGAAAAACTGTTTTTT.

The chain has TRBV6-5 and TRBJ1-4, with D unresolved. This CDR3 contains 14 residues. Germline values: CDR1 MNHEY, CDR2 SVGAGI. Trimming removed 7 bases at V and 8 bases at J, with 17 bases between. CDR3 amino acids: CASKLAGSREKLFF. For the CDR3, the DNA is TGTGCCAGCAAGTTGGCGGGTAGTCGGGAAAAACTGTTTTTT.

This chain links TRBV28 with TRBJ2-7; 7 bases align to TRBD2. From germline, CDR1 is MDHEN and CDR2 SYDVKM. V trimming: 7 bases; J trimming: 1 base; junction bases outside the gene matches: 10. The CDR3 runs 15 residues. The CDR3 coding sequence is TGTGCCAGCAAGCGGGAAAGAGGCCCATCCTACGAGCAGTACTTC. Protein sequence: CASKRERGPSYEQYF.

This clone has a handful of counts. The chain combines TRBV7-3 with TRBJ2-5; a possible D gene is TRBD2 (6 bases). The end of the DNA aligns better with TRBJ2-7, so the J call may be wrong. CDR1 and CDR2 from the germline V gene are SGHTA and FQGTGA. The length of the CDR3 is 15 residues. CDR3: CASSLALVASDEQYF. In DNA, the CDR3 is TGTGCCAGCAGCTTAGCTTTGGTGGCTAGCGACGAGCAGTACTTC.

On this clone: Other DNA sequences in this sample translate to the same CDR3. The chain employs TRBV5-1 and TRBJ2-2, with TRBD2 identical over 9 bases. V shed 4 bases and J 1 base; nucleotides not matched to a gene: 5. Germline V gives CDR1 SGHRS, CDR2 YFSETQ. The CDR3 extends over 16 amino acids. The CDR3 coding sequence is TGCGCCAGCAGCCGAACGACTAGCGGGAACACCGGGGAGCTGTTTTTT. This gives the protein CASSRTTSGNTGELFF.

A few counts support this clone. The V and J genes are TRBV9 and TRBJ2-1; 11 bases map to TRBD2. The CDR3 sequence is 16 residues long. Germline V gene lookup returns CDR1 SGDLS and CDR2 YYNGEE. J was trimmed by 8 bases and V by 0 bases; bases with no gene match: 7. The CDR3 loop is CASSVGLAGGLYEQFF. The CDR3 DNA reads as TGTGCCAGCAGCGTAGGCCTAGCGGGAGGACTTTATGAGCAGTTCTTC.

The chain couples TRBV6-5 to TRBJ1-1; weak D call: TRBD1 (5 bases). This CDR3 contains 14 residues. The germline V and J ends were trimmed by 5 bases and 1 base, with 11 bases remaining between them. CDR1 is MNHEY, CDR2 SVGAGI, per germline. CDR3 residues: CASSPQGSNTEAFF. The CDR3 DNA reads as TGTGCCAGCAGTCCCCAGGGCTCGAACACTGAAGCTTTCTTT.

The chain uses TRBV2 and TRBJ2-1, with D maybe TRBD1 (6 bases). The germline CDR1 and CDR2 sequences are SNHLY and FYNNEI. The length of the CDR3 is 13 residues. Between the trimmed V and J ends, which lost 2 bases and 7 bases, there was a span of 9 bases. CDR3: CASSEFRGNEQFF. CDR3 in DNA: TGTGCCAGCAGTGAATTTAGGGGGAATGAGCAGTTCTTC.

This clone was detected only a few times. The gene calls are TRBV19 and TRBJ1-5; TRBD1 aligns across 11 bases. Germline V gene lookup returns CDR1 LNHDA and CDR2 SQIVND (reference sequence). The CDR3 covers 18 residues. J gave up 5 bases and V 9 bases, and 18 bases lay outside the gene matches. The CDR3 coding sequence is TGTGCCAGCAGTCCCGGGACAGGGGGAAGGGGGTGGGATCAGCCCCAGCATTTT. Its protein is CASSPGTGGRGWDQPQHF.

V gene TRBV9 combines with J gene TRBJ2-1, with D perhaps matching TRBD2 (7 bases). CDR3 size: 19 residues. The V gene's germline CDR1 is SGDLS and CDR2 YYNGEE. V lost 2 bases and J lost 3, with 24 bases in between. CDR3 in amino acids: CASSVRDKGGGGVYNEQFF. The CDR3 DNA reads as TGTGCCAGCAGCGTCCGGGACAAGGGCGGCGGGGGTGTCTACAATGAGCAGTTCTTC.

This clone was picked up a small number of times. The rearrangement uses TRBV11-3 and TRBJ1-5; the D gene is possibly TRBD1 (6 bases). CDR3 length: 15 amino acids. V shed 1 base and J shed 4 bases, with 11 bases lying between them. CDR1 and CDR2 from the germline V gene are SGHNT and YENEEA. The CDR3 is CASSLGDTGNQPQHF. CDR3 DNA: TGTGCCAGCAGCTTAGGGGACACGGGGAATCAGCCCCAGCATTTT. The variable domain in full, with the rest retrieved from reference TRBV11-3 and TRBJ1-5, is EAGVVQSPRYKIIEKKQPVAFWCNPISGHNTLYWYLQNLGQGPELLIRYENEEAVDDSQLPKDRFSAERLKGVDSTLKIQPAELGDSAVYLCASSLGDTGNQPQHFGDGTRLSIL.

The rearrangement uses TRBV5-4 and TRBJ1-2; the match to TRBD1 covers 10 bases. V dropped 0 bases and J dropped 7; count of bases not matched to a gene: 9. Germline CDR1 is SGHNT and CDR2 is YYREEE (reference sequence). CDR3 size: 16 residues. DNA of the CDR3: TGTGCCAGCAGCTTGGGGGGGACAGGGGTTCTGCCTGGCTACACCTTC. Amino acids: CASSLGGTGVLPGYTF.

The chain has TRBV21-1 and TRBJ2-1; TRBD2, as called in the table, went unchecked against the DNA. TRBV21-1 is a pseudogene segment. The CDR3 has 17 residues. This chain's CDR3 is CASSKVSGSPPWYEQFF. For the CDR3, the DNA is TGTGCCAGCAGCAAAGTGAGCGGGAGTCCTCCATGGTATGAGCAGTTCTTC.

The CDR3 is CASSRVGGLRTEAFF. The DNA of the CDR3 is TGTGCCAGCAGCCGTGTCGGGGGGCTAAGAACTGAAGCTTTCTTT. V and J are TRBV7-2 and TRBJ1-1, with a possible D match to TRBD1 (6 bases). Germline V CDR1 and CDR2: SGHTA, FQGNSA. Trimming stripped 5 bases from V and 5 bases from J, with 18 bases between. The CDR3 has 15 amino acids.

The genes are TRBV6-1 and TRBJ2-3, with D possibly being TRBD1 (5 bases). The CDR3 runs to 16 residues. Germline V gene data show CDR1 as MNHNS and CDR2 as SASEGT. Trimming shortened V by 2 bases and J by 0 bases, and 12 bases separated the two germline ends. The CDR3 DNA sequence: TGTGCCAGCAGTGAACGAACAGGAGCTAGCACAGATACGCAGTATTTT. Translation: CASSERTGASTDTQYF.

This sequence joins TRBV2 and TRBJ2-2, with D possibly TRBD2 on 6 matching bases. CDR3 length: 16 amino acids. CDR1 and CDR2 from the germline V gene are SNHLY and FYNNEI. Between the trimmed V and J ends, which lost 4 bases and 1 base, there was a span of 13 bases. The CDR3 bases are TGTGCCAGCAGTGTCTTGGGGGGTGGGAACACCGGGGAGCTGTTTTTT. Its protein product is CASSVLGGGNTGELFF.

This chain uses TRBV9 with TRBJ2-1, with 8 bases matching TRBD2. The CDR3 has 15 residues. With V trimmed by 5 bases and J by 8 bases, 12 bases remained unmatched. In germline, CDR1 is SGDLS, CDR2 YYNGEE. CDR3 loop: CASSQSAGVSHEQFF. The CDR3 DNA reads TGTGCCAGCAGTCAGTCAGCGGGAGTATCGCATGAGCAGTTCTTC. The full variable domain, rest sourced from reference TRBV9 and TRBJ2-1, is DSGVTQTPKHLITATGQRVTLRCSPRSGDLSVYWYQQSLDQGLQFLIQYYNGEERAKGNILERFSAQQFPDLHSELNLSSLELGDSALYFCASSQSAGVSHEQFFGPGTRLTVL.

The rearrangement links TRBV5-1 to TRBJ2-7, with TRBD2 matching over 9 bases. Germline loops: CDR1 SGHRS, CDR2 YFSETQ. This CDR3 has 16 residues. The V gene end was trimmed by 0 bases and the J gene end by 0 bases; junction bases not matched to a gene: 4. The CDR3 sequence: CASSLGISGSSYEQYF. Written as DNA, the CDR3 is TGCGCCAGCAGCTTGGGAATTAGCGGGAGCTCCTACGAGCAGTACTTC.

There are a few counts of this clone. This chain joins TRBV28 and TRBJ1-1; a possible D gene is TRBD1 (5 bases). The germline V and J ends were trimmed by 2 bases and 7 bases, with 11 bases remaining between them. Germline V CDR1 and CDR2: MDHEN, SYDVKM. The CDR3 is made up of 13 amino acids. The CDR3 DNA is TGTGCCAGCAGTTTACGCCAGGGAAGTGAAGCTTTCTTT. It translates to CASSLRQGSEAFF.